This T cell receptor (beta chain) is from a study of Ad26.COV2.S vaccination and SARS-CoV-2 variants. Study background: The study gave Ad26.COV2.S intramuscularly, once or twice 56 days apart. General study results and limits: The authors reported substantial breadth in spike-specific CD8+ and CD4+ T cell responses after vaccination. People who got the vaccine or the placebo had similar non-spike TCR breadth.

Clones were sequenced by immunoSEQ multiplex PCR, and TCRdb holds only the in-frame ones, with some missing. The top ten clones hold less than 5.5% of a sample with 350,000 to 500,000 clones, roughly 91% of them seen once. As regards this clone: Its antigen is unknown.

The treatment: approximately 18 received Ad26.COV2.S at low or high dose, single or two shots; about five received placebo; per-sample allocation not given. Day 63 after the first injection of vaccine or placebo was the sampling time. The sample was peripheral blood, taken in a trial of Ad26.COV2.S vaccine versus placebo. This TCR derives from a person aged 18 to 65 who received the Ad26.COV2.S COVID-19 vaccine or a placebo.

The chain's CDR3 is CASSLRTETGVAGELFF. DNA for the CDR3: TGTGCCAGCAGTTTACGGACCGAGACGGGTGTTGCCGGGGAGCTGTTTTTT. This chain connects TRBV27 to TRBJ2-2; D not certain. From germline, CDR1 is MNHEY and CDR2 SMNVEV (reference sequence). The CDR3 spans 17 residues. V was cut by 2 bases and J by 6 bases, with 19 bases left in between.